Below, one TCR beta chain is given with its context. This sample stems from a study of T cell changes during pregnancy in multiple sclerosis. TCRdb's table, derived via immunoSEQ multiplex PCR, lists solely in-frame clones and lacks some. The data show approximately 53,000 clones, around 89% seen once. Germline assignment: CDR1 SGHNT and CDR2 YYREEE (reference sequence). V dropped 1 base and J dropped 6 bases, with 16 bases sitting between them. This CDR3 has 16 residues. The sample consisted of peripheral blood, taken after pregnancy. The clonotype was recovered from a female donor in good health, enrolled as a control in a pregnancy study. This chain uses TRBV5-4 with TRBJ2-2; D gene unclear. The CDR3, as DNA: TGTGCCAGCAGCTTGCTATCCCCTCGTGTTGCCGGGGAGCTGTTTTTT. It is translated as CASSLLSPRVAGELFF.